This T cell receptor beta chain was recorded in a study of early T cells in non-severe SARS-CoV-2 infection (dated by TCRdb to the early 2020s). Turning to the overall study: Bulk RNA from unsorted whole blood was used for TCR sequencing, so alpha and beta chains could not be paired. Here is what the overall study found, with its caveats: VDJdb matching was skewed toward anti-spike CD8 responses and likely underestimated virus-specific expansions, missing private and CD4 specificities.

The study was a case-control design nested within a healthcare worker cohort in London, UK, with weekly nasopharyngeal swab PCR tests and blood sampling. Between 23 and 31 March 2020, the week of the UK lockdown, healthcare workers were enrolled and then followed up weekly for as long as 16 weeks. This clonotype was observed a handful of times. Its antigen is unknown. Base qualities are missing; no much larger clone stands one base away. Library preparation was by 5' RACE. The instrument given in TCRdb is NextSeq 500. To correct for sequencing error and PCR bias, the TCR library protocol tagged individual cDNA molecules with unique molecular identifiers. Sequencing covered both TCR alpha and beta chains, and within each sample the abundances of alpha and beta sequences were tightly co-correlated. As for the original processing: Decombinator V4 was used to annotate TCR sequences for V gene, J gene and CDR3. TCRs were defined as expanded if a significant change between any two time points was detected under a Poisson model with p below 0.0001. TCR abundances were normalised to the total number of TCRs sequenced per sample and expressed as counts per million. TRAV1-2 paired with TRAJ12, TRAJ20 or TRAJ33 defined MAIT TCRs, while TRAV10 paired with TRAJ18 defined iNKT TCRs. A search of VDJdb, accessed on 1 November 2021, was run for TCRs annotated to CMV, EBV and SARS-CoV-2, with TCRs annotated for multiple antigens excluded. The public reads were run again by TCRdb, first through fastp at Q25 and then through MiXCR, and only productive beta chains were kept. One record per CDR3 amino acid sequence lists the most common genes and DNA. For this entry, the V and J calls and clone size follow TCRdb and not the study's own pipeline. The sample profile shows about 98,000 distinct CDR3 sequences; roughly an eighth of them were found once. The top ten clones comprise 6% to 7.5% of the sample.

The germline V gene (reference sequence) provides CDR1 MNHEY and CDR2 SMNVEV. The CDR3 has 13 amino acids, counting the end cysteine and phenylalanine. Kept here is only the CDR3 DNA, which spans 39 bases and is read in frame from base 1. Trimming removed 5 bases from V and 0 bases from J, leaving 5 bases between the germline ends. The chain links TRBV27 with TRBJ1-3, with the D gene not confidently named. The TCR comes from an adult who was a healthcare worker with PCR-confirmed SARS-CoV-2 infection or an uninfected control (not recorded which). The sample was whole blood. The CDR3 protein sequence reads: CASSPGSGNTIYF. The DNA sequence reads TGTGCCAGCAGTCCTGGCTCTGGAAACACCATATATTTT.